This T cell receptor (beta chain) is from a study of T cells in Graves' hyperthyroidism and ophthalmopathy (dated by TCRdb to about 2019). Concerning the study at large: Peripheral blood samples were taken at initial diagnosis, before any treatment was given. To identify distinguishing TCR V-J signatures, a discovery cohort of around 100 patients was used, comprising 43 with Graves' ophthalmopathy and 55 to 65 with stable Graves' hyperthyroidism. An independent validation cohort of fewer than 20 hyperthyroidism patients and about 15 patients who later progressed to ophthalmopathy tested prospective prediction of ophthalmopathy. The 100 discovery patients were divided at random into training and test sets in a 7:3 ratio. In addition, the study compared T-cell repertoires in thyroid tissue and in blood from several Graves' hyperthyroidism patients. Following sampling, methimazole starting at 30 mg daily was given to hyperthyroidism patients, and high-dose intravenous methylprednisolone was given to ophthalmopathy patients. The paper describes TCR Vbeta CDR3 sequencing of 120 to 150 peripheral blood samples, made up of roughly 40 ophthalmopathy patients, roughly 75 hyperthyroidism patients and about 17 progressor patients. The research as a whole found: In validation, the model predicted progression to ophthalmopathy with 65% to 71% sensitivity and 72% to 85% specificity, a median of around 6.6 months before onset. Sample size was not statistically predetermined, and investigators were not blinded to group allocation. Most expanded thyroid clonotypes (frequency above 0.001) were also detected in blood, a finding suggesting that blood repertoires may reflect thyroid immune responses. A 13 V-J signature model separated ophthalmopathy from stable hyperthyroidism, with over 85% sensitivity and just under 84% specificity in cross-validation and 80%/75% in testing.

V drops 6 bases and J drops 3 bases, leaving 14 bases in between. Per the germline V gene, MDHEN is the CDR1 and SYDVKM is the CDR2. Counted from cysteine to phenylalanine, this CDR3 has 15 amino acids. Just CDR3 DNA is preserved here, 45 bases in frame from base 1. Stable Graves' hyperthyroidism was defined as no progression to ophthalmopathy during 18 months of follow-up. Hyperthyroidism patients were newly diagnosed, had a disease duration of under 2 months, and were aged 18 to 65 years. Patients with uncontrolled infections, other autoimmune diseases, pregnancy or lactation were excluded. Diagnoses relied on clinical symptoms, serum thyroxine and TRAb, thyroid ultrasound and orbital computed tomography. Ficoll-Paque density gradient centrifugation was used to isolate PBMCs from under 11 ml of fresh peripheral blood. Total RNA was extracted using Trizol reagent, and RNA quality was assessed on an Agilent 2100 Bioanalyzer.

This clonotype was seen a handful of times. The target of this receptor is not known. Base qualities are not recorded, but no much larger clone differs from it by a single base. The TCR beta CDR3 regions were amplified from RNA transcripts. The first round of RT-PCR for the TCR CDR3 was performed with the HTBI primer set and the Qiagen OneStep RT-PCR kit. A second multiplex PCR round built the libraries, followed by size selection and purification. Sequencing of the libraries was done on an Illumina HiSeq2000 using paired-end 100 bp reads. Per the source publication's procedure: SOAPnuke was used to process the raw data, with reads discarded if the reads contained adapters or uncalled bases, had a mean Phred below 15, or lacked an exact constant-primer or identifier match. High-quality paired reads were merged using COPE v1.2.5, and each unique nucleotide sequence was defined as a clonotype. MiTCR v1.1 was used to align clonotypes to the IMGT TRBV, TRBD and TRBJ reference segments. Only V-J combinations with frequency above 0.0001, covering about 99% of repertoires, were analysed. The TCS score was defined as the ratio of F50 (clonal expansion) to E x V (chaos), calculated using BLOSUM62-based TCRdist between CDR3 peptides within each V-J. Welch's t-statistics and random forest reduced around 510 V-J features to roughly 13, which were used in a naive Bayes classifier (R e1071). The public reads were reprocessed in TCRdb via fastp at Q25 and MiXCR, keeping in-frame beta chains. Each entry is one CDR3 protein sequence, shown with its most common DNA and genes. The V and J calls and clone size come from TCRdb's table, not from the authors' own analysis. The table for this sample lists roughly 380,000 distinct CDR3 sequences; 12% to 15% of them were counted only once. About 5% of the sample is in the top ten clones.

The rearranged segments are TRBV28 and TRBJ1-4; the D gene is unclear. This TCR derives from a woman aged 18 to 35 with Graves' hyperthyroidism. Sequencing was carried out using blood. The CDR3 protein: CASSTLHSSNEKLFF. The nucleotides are TGTGCCAGCAGCACGCTGCACAGTTCTAATGAAAAACTGTTTTTT.